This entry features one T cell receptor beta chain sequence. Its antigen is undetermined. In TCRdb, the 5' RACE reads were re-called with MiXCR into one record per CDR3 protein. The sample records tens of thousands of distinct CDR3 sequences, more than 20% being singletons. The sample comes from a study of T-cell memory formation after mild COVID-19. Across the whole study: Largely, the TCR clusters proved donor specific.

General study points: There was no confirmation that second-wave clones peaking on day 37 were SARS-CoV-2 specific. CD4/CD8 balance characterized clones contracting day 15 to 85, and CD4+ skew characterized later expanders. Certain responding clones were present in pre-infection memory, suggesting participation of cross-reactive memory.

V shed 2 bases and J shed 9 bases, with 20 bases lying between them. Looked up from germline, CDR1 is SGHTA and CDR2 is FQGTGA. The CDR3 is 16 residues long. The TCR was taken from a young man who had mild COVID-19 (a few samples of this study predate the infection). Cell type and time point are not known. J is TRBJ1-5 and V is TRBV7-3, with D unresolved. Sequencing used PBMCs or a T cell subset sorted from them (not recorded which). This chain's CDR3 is CASSLGVGSLTWPQHF. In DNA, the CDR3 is TGTGCCAGCAGCTTAGGGGTCGGATCCTTAACGTGGCCCCAGCATTTT.